A selection of T cell receptor beta chains follows, all from one sample in a study of regulatory T cells in long-lasting Graves disease. TCRdb reprocessed the multiplex PCR reads with MiXCR, giving one entry per CDR3 protein. The profile shows 450,000 or so distinct CDR3 sequences, less than 25% of them singletons. The sequencing used peripheral blood mononuclear cells (PBMCs), collected when the disease was refractory, from a patient treated with antithyroid drugs. The source is a female donor with Graves disease. Each CDR3 is given with its conserved first and last residue. A D gene is named only where the DNA matches it firmly. Expanded clones are given a class, and other clones once, few, many or no size at all.

few TRBD2 TRBJ2-2 TRBV7-8 TGTGCCAGCAGCTTAGAGGCTAGCGGGAGGGGTACCGGGGAGCTGTTTTTT CASSLEASGRGTGELFF
few - TRBJ2-1 TRBV5-1 TGCGCCAGCAGCGAGGAGAGACAGGTCCGCAATGAGCAGTTCTTC CASSEERQVRNEQFF
many - TRBJ2-7 TRBV6-5 TGTGCCAGCAGTTACTCCCCTGCTGGGACGTGGAACTACGAGCAGTACTTC CASSYSPAGTWNYEQYF
- TRBD1 TRBJ1-2 TRBV5-4 TGTGCCAGCAGCTCAGGACAGGGGGGAAACTATGGCTACACCTTC CASSSGQGGNYGYTF
many - TRBJ1-6 TRBV6-1 TGTGCCAGCAGCGGGTCCGGGACGATGGAAGCACCCCTCCACTTT CASSGSGTMEAPLHF
many TRBD2 TRBJ2-7 TRBV6-5 TGTGCCAGCAGTTACTTGGACCTATGGGCTAGCGGAACCTACGAGCAGTACTTC CASSYLDLWASGTYEQYF
many - TRBJ1-5 TRBV27 TGTGCCAGCGGTGGACAGTACGGGGCTAGCAATCAGCCCCAGCATTTT CASGGQYGASNQPQHF
- - TRBJ2-3 TRBV7-2 TGTGCCAGCAGCTCGTCATCGCAGGGATACACAGATACGCAGTATTTT CASSSSSQGYTDTQYF
many TRBD2 TRBJ2-5 TRBV3-1 TGTGCCAGCAGCCAAGGCCTAGCGGGAGTAGAGACCCAGTACTTC CASSQGLAGVETQYF
- - TRBJ2-7 TRBV20-1 TGCAGTGCTTTGCTAACGGCAGAGCAGTACTTC CSALLTAEQYF
- TRBD1 TRBJ1-1 TRBV7-9 TGTGCCAGCAGCACGATGACAGGGCCGCCATTTGGGGCTTTCTTT CASSTMTGPPFGAFF
- TRBD1 TRBJ1-2 TRBV13 TGTGCCAGCAGCTTCACAGGGGAGACTTATGGCTACACCTTC CASSFTGETYGYTF
few TRBD1 TRBJ1-4 TRBV5-5 TGTGCCAGCAGCGACAGGGCGGGTGAAAAACTGTTTTTT CASSDRAGEKLFF
many - TRBJ2-5 TRBV6-1 TGTGCCAGCGAAGGGTACGGGGAGACCCAGTACTTC CASEGYGETQYF
many - TRBJ2-7 TRBV6-2/TRBV6-3 TGTGCCAGCAGTTTATCCACAGGGCTCTCCTCCTACGAGCAGTACTTC CASSLSTGLSSYEQYF
- TRBD1 TRBJ1-6 TRBV7-6 TGTGCCAGCAGCCCGGGCCGGGACAGGGGACGCTCCGGGGTTCCCTATAATTCACCCCTCCACTTT CASSPGRDRGRSGVPYNSPLHF
few TRBD2 TRBJ2-7 TRBV6-1 TGTGCCAGCGTGGCGGGAGGGACCCTCGAGCAGTACTTC CASVAGGTLEQYF
once TRBD2 TRBJ2-5 TRBV6-2/TRBV6-3 TGTGCCAGCAGCTTAGCGGGAGCGCTCCAAGAGACCCAGTACTTC CASSLAGALQETQYF